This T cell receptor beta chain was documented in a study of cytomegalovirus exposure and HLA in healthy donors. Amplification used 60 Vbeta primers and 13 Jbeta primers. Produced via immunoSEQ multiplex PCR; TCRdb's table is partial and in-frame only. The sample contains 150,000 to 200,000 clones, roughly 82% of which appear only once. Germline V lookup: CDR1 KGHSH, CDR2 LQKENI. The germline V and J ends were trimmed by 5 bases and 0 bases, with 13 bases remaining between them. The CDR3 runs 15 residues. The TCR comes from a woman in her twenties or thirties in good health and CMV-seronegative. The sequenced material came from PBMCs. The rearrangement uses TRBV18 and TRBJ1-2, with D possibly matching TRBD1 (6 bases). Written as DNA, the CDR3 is TGTGCCAGCTCAGGGCAGGGGATTACTAACTATGGCTACACCTTC. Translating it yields CASSGQGITNYGYTF.